The clone carrying this TCR beta chain was found many times. The sample belongs to a study of CD8 T cells in ankylosing spondylitis. TCRdb recomputed calls from the 5' RACE reads with MiXCR, one row per CDR3 protein. This table holds approximately 220,000 distinct CDR3 sequences, roughly 24% found once. The CDR3 runs 16 residues. Trimming took 4 bases from V and 5 from J; bases not matched to a gene: 8. Looked up from germline, CDR1 is SGDLS and CDR2 is YYNGEE. The specimen sequenced was blood, either unsorted or a sorted T cell fraction (not recorded which). This TCR was sampled from a male donor with ankylosing spondylitis or in good health (not recorded which). The V gene is TRBV9, the J gene TRBJ2-3; TRBD2 agrees at 12 bases. The CDR3 here is CASSRLAGGPLDTQYF. In DNA form, the CDR3 reads TGTGCCAGCAGCCGGCTAGCGGGAGGGCCCCTAGATACGCAGTATTTT. Full variable domain (outside the CDR3, taken from reference TRBV9 and TRBJ2-3): DSGVTQTPKHLITATGQRVTLRCSPRSGDLSVYWYQQSLDQGLQFLIQYYNGEERAKGNILERFSAQQFPDLHSELNLSSLELGDSALYFCASSRLAGGPLDTQYFGPGTRLTVL.